This T cell receptor beta chain is drawn from a study of blood T cell repertoires in COVID-19. Germline lookup yields CDR1 SGDLS and CDR2 YYNGEE. This CDR3 is 13 amino acids long. The V end was cut by 3 bases, the J end by 8 bases, with 9 bases between. The table came from immunoSEQ multiplex PCR; TCRdb's copy has only in-frame clones and leaves some out. Of about 210,000 clones listed, approximately 86% are singletons. The chain is built from TRBV9 and TRBJ1-6; D gene ambiguous. Sequencing was carried out using peripheral blood. The source is a man in his forties or fifties with acute or convalescent COVID-19. As DNA, the CDR3 is TGTGCCAGCAGCGCTAATAACTATTCACCCCTCCACTTT. Amino acid sequence: CASSANNYSPLHF.